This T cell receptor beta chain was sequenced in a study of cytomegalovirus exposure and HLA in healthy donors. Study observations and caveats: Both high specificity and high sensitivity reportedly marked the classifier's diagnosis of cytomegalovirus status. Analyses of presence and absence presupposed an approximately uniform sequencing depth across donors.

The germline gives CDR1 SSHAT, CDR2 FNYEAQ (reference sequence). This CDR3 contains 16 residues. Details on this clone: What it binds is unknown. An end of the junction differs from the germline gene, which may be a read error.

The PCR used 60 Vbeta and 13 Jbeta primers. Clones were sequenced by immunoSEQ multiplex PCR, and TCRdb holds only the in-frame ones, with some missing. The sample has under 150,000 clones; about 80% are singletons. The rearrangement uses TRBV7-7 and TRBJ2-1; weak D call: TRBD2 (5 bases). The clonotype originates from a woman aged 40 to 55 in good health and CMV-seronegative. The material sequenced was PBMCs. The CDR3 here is CASSLGGPVPYNEQFF. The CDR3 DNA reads TGTGCTAGCAGTCTCGGAGGACCCGTACCCTACAATGAGCAGTTCTTC.